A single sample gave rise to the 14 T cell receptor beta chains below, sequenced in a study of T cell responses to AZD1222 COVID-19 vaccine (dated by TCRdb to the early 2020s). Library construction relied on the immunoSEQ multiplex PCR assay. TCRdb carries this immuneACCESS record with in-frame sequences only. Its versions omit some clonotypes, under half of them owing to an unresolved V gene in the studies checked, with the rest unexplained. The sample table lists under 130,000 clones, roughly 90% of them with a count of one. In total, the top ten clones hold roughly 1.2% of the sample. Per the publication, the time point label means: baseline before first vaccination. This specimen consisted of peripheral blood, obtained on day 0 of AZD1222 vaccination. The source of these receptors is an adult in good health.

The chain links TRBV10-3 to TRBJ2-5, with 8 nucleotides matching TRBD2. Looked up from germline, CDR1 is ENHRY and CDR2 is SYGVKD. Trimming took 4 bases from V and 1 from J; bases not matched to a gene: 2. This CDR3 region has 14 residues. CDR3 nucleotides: TGTGCCATCAGTGCGACTAGCGTCCAAGAGACCCAGTACTTC. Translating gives CAISATSVQETQYF.

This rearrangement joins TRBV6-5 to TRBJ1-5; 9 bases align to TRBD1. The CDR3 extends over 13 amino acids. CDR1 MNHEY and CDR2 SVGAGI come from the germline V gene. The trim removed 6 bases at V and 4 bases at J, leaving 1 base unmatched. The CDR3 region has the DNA TGTGCCAGCAGCGACAGGGGGAATCAGCCCCAGCATTTT. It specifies CASSDRGNQPQHF.

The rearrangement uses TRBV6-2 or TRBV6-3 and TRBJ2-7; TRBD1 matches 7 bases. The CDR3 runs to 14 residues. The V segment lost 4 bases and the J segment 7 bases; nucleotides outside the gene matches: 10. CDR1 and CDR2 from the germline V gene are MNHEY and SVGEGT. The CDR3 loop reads CASSSPRQGREQYF. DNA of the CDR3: TGTGCCAGCAGTTCCCCTCGACAGGGCCGGGAGCAGTACTTC.

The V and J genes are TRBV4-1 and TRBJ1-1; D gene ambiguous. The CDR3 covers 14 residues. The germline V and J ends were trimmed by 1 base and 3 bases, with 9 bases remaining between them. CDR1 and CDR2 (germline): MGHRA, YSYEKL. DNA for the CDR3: TGCGCCAGCAGCCAAGGGGCCTTCGACACTGAAGCTTTCTTT. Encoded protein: CASSQGAFDTEAFF.

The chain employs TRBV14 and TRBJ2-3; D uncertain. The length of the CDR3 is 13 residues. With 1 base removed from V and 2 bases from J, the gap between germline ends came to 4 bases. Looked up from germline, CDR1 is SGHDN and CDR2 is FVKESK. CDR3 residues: CASSQVPTDTQYF. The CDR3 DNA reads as TGTGCCAGCAGCCAAGTCCCCACAGATACGCAGTATTTT.

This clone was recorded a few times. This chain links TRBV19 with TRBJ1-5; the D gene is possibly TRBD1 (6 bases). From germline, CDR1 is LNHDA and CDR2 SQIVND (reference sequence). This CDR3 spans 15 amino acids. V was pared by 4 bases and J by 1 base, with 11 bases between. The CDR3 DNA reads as TGTGCCAGTAGTACCCTCGACAGGAGCAATCAGCCCCAGCATTTT. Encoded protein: CASSTLDRSNQPQHF. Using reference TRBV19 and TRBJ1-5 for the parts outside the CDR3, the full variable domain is DGGITQSPKYLFRKEGQNVTLSCEQNLNHDAMYWYRQDPGQGLRLIYYSQIVNDFQKGDIAEGYSVSREKKESFPLTVTSAQKNPTAFYLCASSTLDRSNQPQHFGDGTRLSIL.

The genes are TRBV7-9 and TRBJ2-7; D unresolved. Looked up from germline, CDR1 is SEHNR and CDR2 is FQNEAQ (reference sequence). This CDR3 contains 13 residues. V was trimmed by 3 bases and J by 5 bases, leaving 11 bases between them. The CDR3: CASSFSIRNEQYF. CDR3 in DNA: TGTGCCAGCAGCTTTTCAATTAGGAACGAGCAGTACTTC.

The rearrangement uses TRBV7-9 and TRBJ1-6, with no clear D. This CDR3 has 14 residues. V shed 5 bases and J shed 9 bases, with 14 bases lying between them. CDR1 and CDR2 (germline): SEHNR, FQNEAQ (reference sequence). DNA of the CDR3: TGTGCCAGCAGCCTCAACAGCGACGGTTCACCCCTCCACTTT. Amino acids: CASSLNSDGSPLHF.

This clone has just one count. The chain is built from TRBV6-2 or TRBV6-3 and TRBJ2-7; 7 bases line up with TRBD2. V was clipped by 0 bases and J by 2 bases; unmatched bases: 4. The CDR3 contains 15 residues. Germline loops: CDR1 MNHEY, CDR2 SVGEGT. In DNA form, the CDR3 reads TGTGCCAGCAGTTACTCGCGGGGAGGGCCCTACGAGCAGTACTTC. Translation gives CASSYSRGGPYEQYF.

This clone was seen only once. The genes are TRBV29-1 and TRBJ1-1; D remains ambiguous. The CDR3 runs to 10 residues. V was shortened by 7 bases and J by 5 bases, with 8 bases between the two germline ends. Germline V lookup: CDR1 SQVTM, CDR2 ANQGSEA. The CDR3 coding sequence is TGCAGCGGAGGGATAACTGAAGCTTTCTTT. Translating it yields CSGGITEAFF.

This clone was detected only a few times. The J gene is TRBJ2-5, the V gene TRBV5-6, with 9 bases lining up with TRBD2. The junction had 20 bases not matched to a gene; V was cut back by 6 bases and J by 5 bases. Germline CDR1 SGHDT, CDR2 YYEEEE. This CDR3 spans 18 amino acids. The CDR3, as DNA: TGTGCCAGCAACCGAATCGCCGGCGGGCTAGCGGGACGGGAGACCCAGTACTTC. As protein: CASNRIAGGLAGRETQYF.

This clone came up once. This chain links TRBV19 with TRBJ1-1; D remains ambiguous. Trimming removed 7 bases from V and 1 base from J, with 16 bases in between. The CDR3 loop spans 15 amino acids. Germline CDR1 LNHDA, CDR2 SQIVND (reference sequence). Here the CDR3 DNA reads TGTGCCAGTAAACCCTACGGGCGGGGGAACACTGAAGCTTTCTTT. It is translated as CASKPYGRGNTEAFF.

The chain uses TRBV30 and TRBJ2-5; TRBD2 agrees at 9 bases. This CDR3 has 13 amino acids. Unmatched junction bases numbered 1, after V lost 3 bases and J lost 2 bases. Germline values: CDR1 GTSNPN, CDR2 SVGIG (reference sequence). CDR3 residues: CAWRAGGQETQYF. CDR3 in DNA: TGTGCCTGGAGGGCGGGAGGGCAAGAGACCCAGTACTTC.

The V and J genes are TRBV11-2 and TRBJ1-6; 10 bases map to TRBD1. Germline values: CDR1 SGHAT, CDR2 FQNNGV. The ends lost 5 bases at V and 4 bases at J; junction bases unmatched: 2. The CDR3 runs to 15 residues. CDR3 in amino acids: CASSKGQGYNSPLHF. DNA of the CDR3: TGTGCCAGCAGCAAGGGACAGGGGTATAATTCACCCCTCCACTTT.